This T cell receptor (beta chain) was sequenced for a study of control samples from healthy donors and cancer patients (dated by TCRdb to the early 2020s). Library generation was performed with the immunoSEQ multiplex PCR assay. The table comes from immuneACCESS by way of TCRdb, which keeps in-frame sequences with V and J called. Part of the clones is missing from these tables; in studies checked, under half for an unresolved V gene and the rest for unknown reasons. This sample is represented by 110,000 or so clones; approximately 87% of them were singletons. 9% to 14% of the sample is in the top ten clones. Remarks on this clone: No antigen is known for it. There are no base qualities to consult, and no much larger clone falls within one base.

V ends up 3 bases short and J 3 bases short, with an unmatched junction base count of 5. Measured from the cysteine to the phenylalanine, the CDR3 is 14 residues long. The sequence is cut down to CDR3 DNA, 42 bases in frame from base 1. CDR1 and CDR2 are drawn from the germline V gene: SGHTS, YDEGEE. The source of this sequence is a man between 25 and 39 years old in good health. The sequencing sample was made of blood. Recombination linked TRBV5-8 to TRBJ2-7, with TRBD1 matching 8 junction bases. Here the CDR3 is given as CASSYSGQGYEQYF. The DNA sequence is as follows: TGTGCCAGCAGCTACTCTGGACAGGGCTACGAGCAGTACTTC.